One sample yielded the 13 T cell receptor beta chains listed below, sequenced in a study of beta chain features in type 1 diabetes. The sequenced template was cDNA made from the entire isolated RNA. Profiled with immunoSEQ multiplex PCR; TCRdb holds only in-frame clones, not every one. Here the sample spans approximately 140,000 clones, around 10% being singletons. Their specific antigens are unknown. Overall study results and limits: Significant though moderate, a shortening of TCRB CDR3s appeared in all four CD4+ subsets of Type 1 diabetes patients.

The source material was central memory CD4+ T cells from blood. The receptors derive from a man younger than 45 with type 1 diabetes.

The chain joins TRBV5-1 to TRBJ2-2; 8 positions match TRBD1. There are 15 residues in the CDR3. V gave up 5 bases and J gave up 4 bases; unmatched junction bases: 7. Germline assignment: CDR1 SGHRS and CDR2 YFSETQ. In DNA, the CDR3 is TGCGCCAGCAGTACCGGACAGGGCAGCACCGGGGAGCTGTTTTTT. Its protein product is CASSTGQGSTGELFF.

This clone was detected ten times or more. This chain links TRBV14 with TRBJ2-4; 7 positions agree with TRBD2. Trimming at V came to 5 bases and at J to 9 bases, leaving 7 bases not matched to a gene. This CDR3 has 13 residues. In germline, CDR1 is SGHDN, CDR2 FVKESK. Here the CDR3 DNA reads TGTGCCAGCAGCAGGAGAGGGGAGGGCATTCAGTACTTC. This sequence encodes CASSRRGEGIQYF.

This clone was seen more than once but under ten times. The sample contains more than one DNA sequence encoding this CDR3. The chain combines TRBV28 with TRBJ1-6; 10 bases are a match to TRBD1. This CDR3 has 14 residues. Germline V gene sequence: CDR1 MDHEN, CDR2 SYDVKM. After removal of 4 bases from V and 7 bases from J, the junction contained 1 base not matched to a gene. CDR3 nucleotide sequence: TGTGCCAGCAGTTCGGGACAGGGGAATTCACCCCTCCACTTT. It is translated as CASSSGQGNSPLHF.

This clone was recorded a few times. V and J are TRBV5-1 and TRBJ1-6, with D unclear. The V gene lost 1 base and the J gene lost 6 bases, with 14 bases spanning the gap. The germline gives CDR1 SGHRS, CDR2 YFSETQ. CDR3 length equals 16 residues. In nucleotides, the CDR3 is TGCGCCAGCAGCTTGTTAACAGCGGAGGGTAATTCACCCCTCCACTTT. It specifies CASSLLTAEGNSPLHF.

The chain joins TRBV7-2 to TRBJ1-2; 10 bases map to TRBD1. The CDR3 totals 13 residues. V was clipped by 6 bases and J by 6 bases; unmatched bases: 4. CDR1 is SGHTA and CDR2 is FQGNSA in the germline V gene. The CDR3 bases are TGTGCCAGCAGTTTCGGACAGGGGGATGGCTACACCTTC. Translating gives CASSFGQGDGYTF. Full variable domain (outside the CDR3, taken from reference TRBV7-2 and TRBJ1-2): GAGVSQSPSNKVTEKGKDVELRCDPISGHTALYWYRQSLGQGLEFLIYFQGNSAPDKSGLPSDRFSAERTGGSVSTLTIQRTQQEDSAVYLCASSFGQGDGYTFGSGTRLTVV.

The V call is TRBV7-3, the J call TRBJ2-1; D gene ambiguous. Germline V lookup: CDR1 SGHTA, CDR2 FQGTGA. V gave up 2 bases and J gave up 2 bases, with 16 bases separating them. The CDR3 contains 17 residues. Here the CDR3 reads CASSLLPRLTAYNEQFF. Written as DNA, the CDR3 is TGTGCCAGCAGCTTACTACCCCGACTGACCGCCTACAATGAGCAGTTCTTC.

The chain employs TRBV6-5 and TRBJ2-1; D is possibly TRBD1 (5 bases). This CDR3 region has 15 residues. Germline V gene lookup returns CDR1 MNHEY and CDR2 SVGAGI. Trimming shortened V by 5 bases and J by 0 bases, and 11 bases separated the two germline ends. The CDR3 is CASSLQGGSYNEQFF. In nucleotides, the CDR3 is TGTGCCAGCAGTCTCCAGGGCGGCTCCTACAATGAGCAGTTCTTC.

The CDR3 is CAWRTSGAQETQYF. In DNA, the CDR3 is TGTGCCTGGAGGACTAGCGGGGCTCAAGAGACCCAGTACTTC. This chain joins TRBV30 and TRBJ2-5, with TRBD2 matching 11 bases. CDR1 is GTSNPN, CDR2 SVGIG, per germline (reference sequence). This CDR3 has 14 amino acids. V lost 3 bases, J lost 2 bases, and 2 bases stayed unmatched. Full variable domain (rest looked up from reference TRBV30 and TRBJ2-5): SQTIHQWPATLVQPVGSPLSLECTVEGTSNPNLYWYRQAAGRGLQLLFYSVGIGQISSEVPQNLSASRPQDRQFILSSKKLLLSDSGFYLCAWRTSGAQETQYFGPGTRLLVL.

V usage is TRBV11-2 and J usage is TRBJ1-2; tentative D call: TRBD1 (6 bases). The CDR3 has 13 residues. Trimming pared 7 bases from V and 7 bases from J, leaving 16 bases between. The germline V gene has CDR1 SGHAT and CDR2 FQNNGV. Written as DNA, the CDR3 is TGTGCCAGCACTCCGTGGGGGCGCAGTGGCTACACCTTC. Its translation is CASTPWGRSGYTF. Together with reference TRBV11-2 and TRBJ1-2, the CDR3 gives the full variable domain: EAGVAQSPRYKIIEKRQSVAFWCNPISGHATLYWYQQILGQGPKLLIQFQNNGVVDDSQLPKDRFSAERLKGVDSTLKIQPAKLEDSAVYLCASTPWGRSGYTFGSGTRLTVV.

The chain has TRBV9 and TRBJ1-2; no definite D call. The CDR3 runs to 15 residues. Per germline, CDR1 SGDLS and CDR2 YYNGEE. V was clipped by 0 bases and J by 7 bases, with 16 bases between them. CDR3 sequence reads: CASSVVSGLSAGYTF. In nucleotides, the CDR3 is TGTGCCAGCAGCGTAGTAAGCGGCCTTTCGGCTGGCTACACCTTC.

Details on this clone: Other nucleotide sequences in the sample specify the same CDR3. The chain links TRBV19 to TRBJ1-2; TRBD1 agrees at 7 bases. The V segment lost 5 bases and the J segment 2 bases; nucleotides outside the gene matches: 2. The V gene's germline CDR1 is LNHDA and CDR2 SQIVND (reference sequence). CDR3 length equals 13 residues. The DNA for the CDR3 is TGTGCCAGTAGTGACAGGGAGAACTATGGCTACACCTTC. It encodes CASSDRENYGYTF. The entire variable domain, with the rest obtained from reference TRBV19 and TRBJ1-2, is as follows: DGGITQSPKYLFRKEGQNVTLSCEQNLNHDAMYWYRQDPGQGLRLIYYSQIVNDFQKGDIAEGYSVSREKKESFPLTVTSAQKNPTAFYLCASSDRENYGYTFGSGTRLTVV.

In this sample, this clone turned up a few times. The J gene is TRBJ2-1, the V gene TRBV5-4; weak D call: TRBD1 (6 bases). Deletions cut 4 bases from V and 4 bases from J, with 15 bases between. The CDR3 is made up of 15 amino acids. Germline CDR1 is SGHNT and CDR2 is YYREEE (reference sequence). CDR3 protein: CASSQFEGVYNEQFF. DNA of the CDR3: TGTGCCAGCAGCCAGTTTGAGGGGGTTTACAATGAGCAGTTCTTC.

This chain connects TRBV5-1 to TRBJ2-3; tentative D call: TRBD2 (7 bases). The CDR3 loop spans 15 amino acids. Trimming removed 0 bases from V and 4 bases from J, with 12 bases in between. The V gene's germline CDR1 is SGHRS and CDR2 YFSETQ. CDR3 region: CASSLEGGLADTQYF. The CDR3, as DNA: TGCGCCAGCAGCTTGGAGGGGGGGCTCGCAGATACGCAGTATTTT.